Listed below are T cell receptor beta chains from one sample, sequenced in a study of spatial heterogeneity in lung cancer. MiXCR was run by TCRdb on the 5' RACE reads, yielding one entry per CDR3 protein. The sample yields over 40,000 distinct CDR3 sequences, 12% seen once. Sequencing was performed on PBMCs, taken at follow-up. These receptors all come from a male donor with early-stage non-small cell lung cancer. Both conserved end residues are part of each CDR3. Each record gives: clone size, D gene, V gene, J gene, CDR3 protein, CDR3 DNA. D genes are given only for firm matches. A clone size is listed for some rows: how often the clone was seen (once, few, many), or a class if it is expanded.

many,TRBD1,TRBV7-2,TRBJ1-2,CASSAPGQGSYGYTF,TGTGCCAGCAGCGCCCCGGGACAGGGAAGCTATGGCTACACCTTC
-,-,TRBV19,TRBJ1-1,CASSEEGNTEAFF,TGTGCCAGTAGCGAGGAGGGGAACACTGAAGCTTTCTTT
medium-sized,-,TRBV29-1,TRBJ2-2,CSVEMGGNGELFF,TGCAGCGTTGAAATGGGGGGCAACGGGGAGCTGTTTTTT
many,TRBD1,TRBV12-3/TRBV12-4,TRBJ2-7,CASSLAQGVYEQYF,TGTGCCAGCAGCCTGGCTCAGGGGGTGTACGAGCAGTACTTC
-,-,TRBV3-1,TRBJ1-4,CASSPMGAEEANGGYEKLFF,TGTGCCAGCAGCCCCATGGGGGCAGAAGAAGCGAACGGGGGATATGAAAAACTGTTTTTT
few,TRBD2,TRBV4-2,TRBJ2-5,CASSQDSGVQETQYF,TGTGCCAGCAGCCAAGATAGCGGGGTCCAAGAGACCCAGTACTTC
few,-,TRBV6-2/TRBV6-3,TRBJ2-7,CASSPEGYEQYF,TGTGCCAGCAGTCCGGAGGGATACGAGCAGTACTTC
-,TRBD2,TRBV2,TRBJ2-5,CASSGTSGEQETQYF,TGTGCCAGCAGTGGGACTAGCGGAGAACAAGAGACCCAGTACTTC
many,-,TRBV18,TRBJ2-3,CASSPSTDTQYF,TGTGCCAGCTCACCTAGCACAGATACGCAGTATTTT
many,-,TRBV7-9,TRBJ2-1,CANWDDLYNEQFF,TGTGCCAACTGGGATGATCTCTACAATGAGCAGTTCTTC
many,-,TRBV7-3,TRBJ2-7,CASSESGGYDEQYF,TGTGCCAGCAGCGAGTCGGGGGGCTACGACGAGCAGTACTTC
-,TRBD2,TRBV6-6,TRBJ2-5,CVSGTSGLETQYF,TGTGTTTCCGGGACTAGCGGGCTAGAGACCCAGTACTTC
few,-,TRBV29-1,TRBJ2-7,CSVERWGEGYEQYF,TGCAGCGTTGAGAGATGGGGGGAAGGCTACGAGCAGTACTTC
many,-,TRBV5-1,TRBJ1-1,CASSLDSAQRTEAFF,TGCGCCAGCAGCTTGGACTCAGCCCAACGGACTGAAGCTTTCTTT
many,TRBD1,TRBV4-1,TRBJ2-5,CASSRDRGPGRVTQYF,TGCGCCAGCAGCCGGGACAGGGGCCCTGGGAGAGTGACCCAGTACTTC
few,-,TRBV18,TRBJ1-5,CASSPGSGVNQPQHF,TGTGCCAGCTCACCAGGGAGCGGTGTAAATCAGCCCCAGCATTTT
few,-,TRBV29-1,TRBJ2-3,CSVVTEVTDTQYF,TGCAGCGTTGTGACAGAGGTCACAGATACGCAGTATTTT
many,-,TRBV27,TRBJ2-2,CASTKSGAARGTGELFF,TGTGCCAGCACGAAATCTGGAGCGGCTCGCGGCACCGGGGAGCTGTTTTTT
-,-,TRBV3-1,TRBJ2-1,CASSQATDEQFF,TGTGCCAGCAGCCAAGCCACGGATGAGCAGTTCTTC
-,-,TRBV6-5,TRBJ2-7,CASSIAETYEQYF,TGTGCCAGCAGCATAGCGGAGACCTACGAGCAGTACTTC
-,-,TRBV6-2/TRBV6-3,TRBJ2-3,CASSYSRQYSATQYF,TGTGCCAGCAGTTACTCAAGGCAGTACTCTGCTACGCAGTATTTT
-,TRBD1,TRBV19,TRBJ2-1,CASRVQGILYNEQFF,TGTGCCAGTAGGGTACAGGGGATCCTCTACAATGAGCAGTTCTTC
few,TRBD1,TRBV20-1,TRBJ2-7,CSARDGQGALSEQYF,TGCAGTGCTAGAGACGGACAGGGGGCGCTTTCCGAGCAGTACTTC
-,TRBD2,TRBV2,TRBJ2-1,CASSERASGVNEQFF,TGTGCCAGCAGTGAAAGGGCTAGCGGGGTCAATGAGCAGTTCTTC
many,-,TRBV20-1,TRBJ1-1,CSAAPVLILAFF,TGCAGTGCTGCCCCGGTTTTAATCTTGGCTTTCTTT
many,-,TRBV5-5,TRBJ1-1,CASTMMGANTEAFF,TGTGCCAGCACCATGATGGGGGCGAACACTGAAGCTTTCTTT
many,TRBD2,TRBV6-5,TRBJ2-1,CASSREPGLGGLGNEQFF,TGTGCCAGCAGCCGAGAGCCGGGACTAGGGGGATTAGGCAATGAGCAGTTCTTC
many,-,TRBV24-1,TRBJ2-3,CATSDTRVGTDTQYF,TGTGCCACCAGTGATACCCGCGTGGGAACAGATACGCAGTATTTT
-,-,TRBV4-2,TRBJ2-7,CASSPSGQTYEQYF,TGTGCCAGCAGCCCCTCGGGACAAACCTACGAGCAGTACTTC
many,-,TRBV2,TRBJ1-5,CASSEGGQPQHF,TGTGCCAGCAGTGAGGGGGGACAGCCCCAGCATTTT
many,-,TRBV7-8,TRBJ1-2,CASSLVSLPNYGYTF,TGTGCCAGCAGCTTAGTTAGCCTCCCCAACTATGGCTACACCTTC
many,TRBD1,TRBV12-3/TRBV12-4,TRBJ2-3,CASSETGTTDTQYF,TGTGCCAGCAGTGAGACAGGGACCACAGATACGCAGTATTTT
many,TRBD1,TRBV29-1,TRBJ2-7,CSVGQGLNEQYF,TGCAGCGTTGGACAGGGGCTAAACGAGCAGTACTTC
few,-,TRBV7-9,TRBJ2-5,CAAAPGYQETQYF,TGTGCCGCAGCACCCGGGTACCAAGAGACCCAGTACTTC
many,-,TRBV6-4,TRBJ1-5,CASSEEQGRSNQPQHF,TGTGCCAGCAGTGAGGAACAGGGAAGGAGCAATCAGCCCCAGCATTTT
-,TRBD2,TRBV5-1,TRBJ2-1,CASSSLAGGANEQFF,TGCGCCAGCAGCTCCCTAGCGGGGGGAGCTAATGAGCAGTTCTTC
many,-,TRBV27,TRBJ1-1,CASSLLEANTEAFF,TGTGCCAGCAGTTTATTGGAGGCGAACACTGAAGCTTTCTTT
many,-,TRBV23-1,TRBJ2-4,CASSPYRTGKNIQYF,TGCGCCAGCAGTCCCTACCGCACAGGCAAAAACATTCAGTACTTC
many,TRBD1,TRBV19,TRBJ1-5,CASSQTGGSNQPQHF,TGTGCCAGTAGCCAGACAGGGGGTAGCAATCAGCCCCAGCATTTT
few,TRBD2,TRBV20-1,TRBJ2-1,CSARDLGTSPDEQFF,TGCAGTGCTAGAGATCTGGGGACTAGCCCCGATGAGCAGTTCTTC
-,-,TRBV10-3,TRBJ1-1,CAIRDRYEAFF,TGTGCCATCAGGGATAGATATGAAGCTTTCTTT
many,TRBD1,TRBV7-2,TRBJ1-5,CASSFGDRYQPQHF,TGTGCCAGCAGCTTTGGGGACAGGTATCAGCCCCAGCATTTT
many,-,TRBV18,TRBJ2-1,CASSPPLLYNEQFF,TGTGCCAGCTCACCACCCCTCCTCTACAATGAGCAGTTCTTC
few,TRBD1,TRBV7-2,TRBJ1-5,CASSLQGAHQPQHF,TGTGCCAGCAGCTTACAGGGGGCCCATCAGCCCCAGCATTTT
many,-,TRBV5-6,TRBJ1-6,CASSLGRLSPLHF,TGTGCCAGCAGCTTGGGGCGTCTTTCACCCCTCCACTTT
-,-,TRBV19,TRBJ2-2,CASSQRRDSLNTGELFF,TGTGCCAGTAGTCAACGCCGGGACTCGCTTAACACCGGGGAGCTGTTTTTT
many,-,TRBV6-2/TRBV6-3,TRBJ2-1,CASHRGGSVNEQFF,TGTGCCAGCCACAGGGGGGGGTCCGTCAATGAGCAGTTCTTC
few,-,TRBV6-6,TRBJ1-2,CASSYSAESYGYTF,TGTGCCAGCAGTTACTCTGCAGAAAGCTATGGCTACACCTTC
-,-,TRBV30,TRBJ2-7,CAWSSSYEQYF,TGTGCCTGGAGTTCCAGTTACGAGCAGTACTTC
few,TRBD1,TRBV19,TRBJ1-5,CASSIYTGTGNQPQHF,TGTGCCAGTAGTATCTACACCGGGACAGGGAATCAGCCCCAGCATTTT
many,-,TRBV7-2,TRBJ2-5,CASSLWSEGLPQETQYF,TGTGCCAGCAGCTTATGGTCTGAGGGGTTACCCCAAGAGACCCAGTACTTC
many,-,TRBV6-2/TRBV6-3,TRBJ1-5,CASSYVNQPQHF,TGTGCCAGCAGTTACGTGAATCAGCCCCAGCATTTT
many,-,TRBV6-2/TRBV6-3,TRBJ1-1,CASSTFQPRNTEAFF,TGTGCCAGCAGTACCTTTCAACCGAGAAACACTGAAGCTTTCTTT